This entry lists 21 T cell receptor beta chains sequenced from one sample in a study of blood T cell repertoires in COVID-19. Some clones are missing from TCRdb's copy, which holds only in-frame ones; the method was immunoSEQ multiplex PCR. Of roughly 150,000 clones in the sample, 65% to 80% are singletons; the top ten hold 15% to 20%. The sample taken for sequencing was PBMCs or T cells enriched from blood (not recorded which). All receptors derive from a woman in her 70s in a cohort exposed to, infected with or recovered from COVID-19 (not recorded which).

The chain combines TRBV19 with TRBJ1-1, with D possibly TRBD1 on 5 matching bases. The CDR3 sequence is 13 residues long. The V gene lost 5 bases and the J gene lost 0 bases, with 7 bases spanning the gap. Germline CDR1 and CDR2: LNHDA and SQIVND (reference sequence). CDR3 protein: CASSAQVNTEAFF. Here the CDR3 DNA reads TGTGCCAGTAGTGCACAGGTGAACACTGAAGCTTTCTTT.

Only one count was recorded for this clone. V usage is TRBV6-5 and J usage is TRBJ1-4; 9 bases agree with TRBD1. Germline trimming cut 6 bases from V and 6 bases from J; bases unmatched to any gene: 5. Looked up from germline, CDR1 is MNHEY and CDR2 is SVGAGI. CDR3 size: 14 residues. The CDR3 DNA follows: TGTGCCAGCAGCGGACAGGGGCTTTATGAAAAACTGTTTTTT. Translated, it gives CASSGQGLYEKLFF.

This clone occurred once. V usage is TRBV15 and J usage is TRBJ2-7; a possible D gene is TRBD2 (6 bases). The CDR3 runs to 14 residues. The germline gives CDR1 LNHNV, CDR2 YYDKDF (reference sequence). V was shortened by 4 bases and J by 3 bases, with 13 bases between the two germline ends. DNA for the CDR3: TGTGCCACCAGCATAGCCGGGACTGACTACGAGCAGTACTTC. Translation gives CATSIAGTDYEQYF.

The chain joins TRBV27 to TRBJ2-7; 11 bases fit TRBD2. The CDR3 has 14 amino acids. V lost 3 bases and J lost 2; bases outside the gene matches: 0. Per germline, CDR1 MNHEY and CDR2 SMNVEV (reference sequence). Written as DNA, the CDR3 is TGTGCCAGCAGTTTTAGCGGGAGGGCCTACGAGCAGTACTTC. Its translation is CASSFSGRAYEQYF.

This sequence joins TRBV7-2 and TRBJ1-1; 9 nucleotides align to TRBD1. J was trimmed by 7 bases and V by 2 bases; bases with no gene match: 8. The CDR3 length is 15 residues. From germline, CDR1 is SGHTA and CDR2 FQGNSA. The CDR3 DNA is TGTGCCAGCAGCTTACGGGACAGGGTGTGGAATGAAGCTTTCTTT. It translates to CASSLRDRVWNEAFF.

CDR3 nucleotide sequence: TGCGCCAGCAGCCAAGTTGAAGCGTCAGATACGCAGTATTTT. Protein sequence: CASSQVEASDTQYF. This chain links TRBV4-1 with TRBJ2-3; no clear D. CDR1 and CDR2 (germline): MGHRA, YSYEKL. Trimming took 1 base from V and 4 from J, leaving 9 bases between them. The CDR3 is made up of 14 amino acids.

This chain joins TRBV28 and TRBJ1-2; TRBD1 matches 7 bases. Unmatched junction bases numbered 10, after V lost 6 bases and J lost 3 bases. CDR1 is MDHEN, CDR2 SYDVKM, per germline. This CDR3 has 15 amino acids. DNA of the CDR3: TGTGCCAGCAGCTCCAGACAGGGCGGGCACTATGGCTACACCTTC. Translated, it gives CASSSRQGGHYGYTF.

The chain couples TRBV5-1 to TRBJ2-2; 15 bases fit TRBD2. CDR1 and CDR2 from the germline V gene are SGHRS and YFSETQ. The CDR3 is made up of 17 amino acids. With V trimmed by 3 bases and J by 1 base, 1 base remained unmatched. CDR3: CASSSGLAGGNTGELFF. CDR3 in DNA: TGCGCCAGCAGCTCGGGACTAGCGGGAGGGAACACCGGGGAGCTGTTTTTT.

This clone came up once. The rearrangement uses TRBV7-2 and TRBJ2-3, with 9 bases that match TRBD1. Germline V gene sequence: CDR1 SGHTA, CDR2 FQGNSA. V trimming: 5 bases; J trimming: 2 bases; junction bases outside the gene matches: 8. The length of the CDR3 is 16 residues. The CDR3 coding sequence is TGTGCCAGCAGCCCCTGGACAGGGGAGATCACAGATACGCAGTATTTT. This encodes CASSPWTGEITDTQYF.

V is TRBV28 and J is TRBJ1-2; 9 bases are shared with TRBD1. CDR3 size: 18 residues. The V and J ends lost 5 bases and 0 bases, in that order; junction bases with no gene match: 13. Looked up from germline, CDR1 is MDHEN and CDR2 is SYDVKM. CDR3 sequence reads: CASSPPYRTGDPNYGYTF. CDR3 in DNA: TGTGCCAGCAGTCCGCCCTATCGGACAGGGGATCCTAACTATGGCTACACCTTC.

J is TRBJ2-5 and V is TRBV5-1, with 12 bases matching TRBD2. In germline, CDR1 is SGHRS, CDR2 YFSETQ. Trimming took 4 bases from V and 4 from J; bases not matched to a gene: 11. The CDR3 extends over 17 amino acids. DNA for the CDR3: TGCGCCAGCAGCCTTGGTTGGACTAGCGGGGTGGGAGAGACCCAGTACTTC. This translates into CASSLGWTSGVGETQYF. Full variable domain (outside the CDR3, taken from reference TRBV5-1 and TRBJ2-5): KAGVTQTPRYLIKTRGQQVTLSCSPISGHRSVSWYQQTPGQGLQFLFEYFSETQRNKGNFPGRFSGRQFSNSRSEMNVSTLELGDSALYLCASSLGWTSGVGETQYFGPGTRLLVL.

The chain links TRBV10-3 to TRBJ2-5; 13 positions agree with TRBD2. The germline V gene has CDR1 ENHRY and CDR2 SYGVKD. The V and J ends lost 0 bases and 4 bases, in that order; junction bases with no gene match: 5. CDR3 length: 17 amino acids. CDR3 amino acids: CAISESGLAGVVETQYF. The CDR3 DNA reads as TGTGCCATCAGTGAGTCAGGACTAGCGGGAGTGGTAGAGACCCAGTACTTC.

The rearrangement joins TRBV10-3 to TRBJ1-5; D is uncertain. The CDR3 has 13 amino acids. CDR1 is ENHRY and CDR2 is SYGVKD in the germline V gene. Trimming stripped 4 bases from V and 4 bases from J, with 8 bases between. CDR3 loop: CAISGRDNQPQHF. CDR3 sequence (DNA): TGTGCCATCAGTGGACGGGATAATCAGCCCCAGCATTTT.

This clone was counted between two and nine times. This rearrangement joins TRBV12-5 to TRBJ2-7; weak D call: TRBD2 (6 bases). The V end was cut by 1 base, the J end by 11 bases, with 15 bases between. CDR3 length: 13 residues. Germline CDR1 is LGHNT and CDR2 is FRNRAP. The DNA for the CDR3 is TGTGCTAGTGGTTTGGAGACCGGGACTCGAGAGTACTTC. As protein: CASGLETGTREYF.

V and J are TRBV7-2 and TRBJ1-5; a possible D gene is TRBD1 (5 bases). CDR1 and CDR2 from the germline V gene are SGHTA and FQGNSA. V was cut by 2 bases and J by 5 bases, with 10 bases left in between. CDR3 length equals 14 residues. The CDR3 region has the DNA TGTGCCAGCAGCTTACAGGGCGATTATCAGCCCCAGCATTTT. Its protein product is CASSLQGDYQPQHF.

The rearrangement joins TRBV2 to TRBJ1-6, with D possibly being TRBD1 (6 bases). This CDR3 comprises 15 residues. The germline CDR1 and CDR2 sequences are SNHLY and FYNNEI. Trimming shortened V by 1 base and J by 10 bases, and 14 bases separated the two germline ends. Here the CDR3 DNA reads TGTGCCAGCAGTGAAGGGGGGCAGGGATGGTCACCCCTCCACTTT. Translating it yields CASSEGGQGWSPLHF.

This clone was observed a few times. This chain links TRBV5-3 with TRBJ2-7; 14 bases agree with TRBD2. TRBV5-3 qualifies as an ORF whose function is uncertain. Losses at the gene ends were 4 bases for V and 2 bases for J; bases not matched to a gene: 14. The CDR3 is 19 residues long. CDR3 in amino acids: CARSRCPGTSGRLPYEQYF. Here the CDR3 DNA reads TGTGCCAGAAGCCGGTGTCCAGGGACTAGCGGGAGACTACCCTACGAGCAGTACTTC.

The chain links TRBV25-1 to TRBJ2-1; D perhaps matches TRBD1 (8 bases). This CDR3 has 16 residues. From germline, CDR1 is MGHDK and CDR2 SYGVNS. V was cut by 4 bases and J by 8 bases, with 21 bases left in between. The CDR3 protein is CASSVTGGLLYDEQFF. Here the CDR3 DNA reads TGTGCCAGCAGTGTAACAGGGGGACTACTGTACGATGAGCAGTTCTTC.

The V and J genes are TRBV28 and TRBJ2-7; 9 positions agree with TRBD1. Germline V gene sequence: CDR1 MDHEN, CDR2 SYDVKM. V shed 11 bases and J 2 bases; nucleotides not matched to a gene: 7. The CDR3 length is 13 residues. The CDR3 DNA reads as TGTGCCGCAACCGGGACAGGGACCTACGAGCAGTACTTC. Translating it yields CAATGTGTYEQYF. Variable domain in full (rest from reference TRBV28 and TRBJ2-7): DVKVTQSSRYLVKRTGEKVFLECVQDMDHENMFWYRQDPGLGLRLIYFSYDVKMKEKGDIPEGYSVSREKKERFSLILESASTNQTSMYLCAATGTGTYEQYFGPGTRLTVT.

The V gene is TRBV6-5, the J gene TRBJ1-6, with a possible D match to TRBD1 (5 bases). CDR3 length: 15 amino acids. Trimming shortened V by 0 bases and J by 8 bases, and 11 bases separated the two germline ends. The germline CDR1 and CDR2 sequences are MNHEY and SVGAGI. The CDR3 spells CASSYSQGDHSPLHF. The CDR3, as DNA: TGTGCCAGCAGTTACTCCCAGGGCGATCATTCACCCCTCCACTTT.

CDR3 DNA: TGTGCCAGCAGTTGGGGGGGTGTGGAGACCCAGTACTTC. It translates to CASSWGGVETQYF. The V and J genes are TRBV12-3 or TRBV12-4 and TRBJ2-5; 7 nucleotides align to TRBD2. The junction had 4 bases not matched to a gene; V was cut back by 4 bases and J by 5 bases. The CDR3 runs to 13 residues.